These T cell receptor beta chains were read from a single sample in a study of T cell responses to AZD1222 COVID-19 vaccine. Data came from immunoSEQ multiplex PCR; TCRdb stores just in-frame clones and leaves some out. The sample consists of 150,000 or so clones, approximately 90% of them appearing once. The input for sequencing was peripheral blood, taken 28 days after the second AZD1222 dose. The origin of the receptors is an adult who received the AZD1222 COVID-19 vaccine. The CDR3 runs from the conserved cysteine through the conserved F or W. The order of the fields is V gene, J gene, clone size, CDR3 protein. Only part of the rows carry a size: once, few, many, or a class if the clone is expanded.

>TRBV27|TRBJ2-7|.
CASRLTGEDEQYF
>TRBV5-6|TRBJ2-1|.
CASSFLAGGLSSYNEQFF
>TRBV5-6|TRBJ2-2|.
CASSLYAGELFF
>TRBV6-5|TRBJ2-3|.
CASTKGGEADTQYF
>TRBV4-2|TRBJ2-6|.
CASSQTPLAGANVLTF
>TRBV4-3|TRBJ2-7|.
CASSPLLGEGGYEQYF
>TRBV12-3/TRBV12-4|TRBJ1-5|once
CASSPINQPQHF
>TRBV10-2|TRBJ1-2|.
CASRGEQGSVMGYTF
>TRBV24-1|TRBJ2-2|.
CATSGGLAESTGELFF
>TRBV2|TRBJ1-2|.
CASRTDDYGYTF
>TRBV5-1|TRBJ1-2|.
CASSLAGTLRYTF
>TRBV3-1/TRBV3-2|TRBJ1-1|.
CASSQDRGTNTEAFF
>TRBV7-9|TRBJ1-1|.
CASSLVGQPQAFF
>TRBV4-1|TRBJ2-1|.
CASSQGRDHDVGQFF
>TRBV19|TRBJ1-6|.
CASRTDNSYNSPLHF
>TRBV27|TRBJ2-3|once
CASSYGLAGDQYF
>TRBV5-1|TRBJ2-7|.
CASSPGTRPWGEQYF
>TRBV5-6|TRBJ1-6|.
CASSGTGTGNSPLHF
>TRBV30|TRBJ1-2|.
CASFRDNPNYGYTF
>TRBV7-2|TRBJ2-6|.
CASSPDSGANVLTF
>TRBV4-1|TRBJ1-4|.
CASSQGQGNEKLFF
>TRBV27|TRBJ2-1|.
CASSPGGLAGFYNEQFF
>TRBV6-1|TRBJ1-1|few
CASSEDLGRGNTEAFF
>TRBV12-5|TRBJ1-2|.
CASGPPRGGIYGYTF
>TRBV5-6|TRBJ1-4|.
CASSPDGMTTNEKLFF
>TRBV5-8|TRBJ1-3|.
CASSLFRSSGNTIYF
>TRBV5-1|TRBJ2-5|once
CASSMGRGYGQETQYF
>TRBV27|TRBJ1-6|.
CASSLSGRGRGNSPLHF